These T cell receptor beta chains were read from a single sample in a study of T cell responses to AZD1222 COVID-19 vaccine. Sequencing used immunoSEQ multiplex PCR; TCRdb keeps in-frame clones, though not all of them. The table records about 110,000 clones, less than 95% of them present only once. The input for sequencing was peripheral blood, taken on day 0 of AZD1222 vaccination. The receptors were gathered from an adult in good health. The CDR3 runs from the conserved cysteine through the conserved F or W. Each record gives: V gene, D gene, clone size, J gene, CDR3 DNA, CDR3 protein. D genes are given only for firm matches. For some rows the clone size is stated as once, few or many, or as a class when expanded; others skip it.

v_gene: TRBV19
d_gene: TRBD1
abundance: .
j_gene: TRBJ1-1
CDR3nt: TGTGCCAGCCGACAGGGAATGGGTGAAGCTTTCTTT
CDR3aa: CASRQGMGEAFF

v_gene: TRBV7-2
d_gene: TRBD1
abundance: .
j_gene: TRBJ2-5
CDR3nt: TGTGCCAGCAGCTTAGGCTACGGGACAGTCCAAGAGACCCAGTACTTC
CDR3aa: CASSLGYGTVQETQYF

v_gene: TRBV20-1
d_gene: .
abundance: .
j_gene: TRBJ1-2
CDR3nt: TGCAGTGCTAGTGGCAGGGGCCCTAACTATGGCTACACCTTC
CDR3aa: CSASGRGPNYGYTF

v_gene: TRBV18
d_gene: .
abundance: .
j_gene: TRBJ1-4
CDR3nt: TGTGCCAGCTCACCATCCTCGGGGAAACGAACAACTAATGAAAAACTGTTTTTT
CDR3aa: CASSPSSGKRTTNEKLFF

v_gene: TRBV2
d_gene: .
abundance: .
j_gene: TRBJ2-2
CDR3nt: TGTGCCAGCAGGGCCGGGACTTTGAACACCGGGGAGCTGTTTTTT
CDR3aa: CASRAGTLNTGELFF

v_gene: TRBV19
d_gene: TRBD1
abundance: .
j_gene: TRBJ1-4
CDR3nt: TGTGCCAGTAGTATGTGGGACAGGAATGAAAAACTGTTTTTT
CDR3aa: CASSMWDRNEKLFF

v_gene: TRBV4-1
d_gene: .
abundance: .
j_gene: TRBJ2-1
CDR3nt: TGCGCCAGCAGCCAAGCCCAGAATGAGCAGTTCTTC
CDR3aa: CASSQAQNEQFF

v_gene: TRBV5-8
d_gene: .
abundance: once
j_gene: TRBJ1-5
CDR3nt: TGTGCCAGCAGCTTGTACAATCAGCCCCAGCATTTT
CDR3aa: CASSLYNQPQHF

v_gene: TRBV7-9
d_gene: .
abundance: .
j_gene: TRBJ2-5
CDR3nt: TGTGCCAGCAGCTTTACCGGGACCCAAGAGACCCAGTACTTC
CDR3aa: CASSFTGTQETQYF

v_gene: TRBV12-3/TRBV12-4
d_gene: TRBD1
abundance: few
j_gene: TRBJ1-1
CDR3nt: TGTGCCAGCAGTTTAGGGACAGGGACTGAAGCTTTCTTT
CDR3aa: CASSLGTGTEAFF

v_gene: TRBV10-3
d_gene: .
abundance: .
j_gene: TRBJ2-1
CDR3nt: TGTGCCATCAGTGAGGCTAACGAGCAGTTCTTC
CDR3aa: CAISEANEQFF

v_gene: TRBV5-1
d_gene: .
abundance: .
j_gene: TRBJ1-4
CDR3nt: TGCGCCAGCAAGATTTTAGGGGGGAATGAAAAACTGTTTTTT
CDR3aa: CASKILGGNEKLFF

v_gene: TRBV5-4
d_gene: TRBD1
abundance: .
j_gene: TRBJ1-2
CDR3nt: TGTGCCAGCAGCTTCCGCGACAGGGTTAACTATGGCTACACCTTC
CDR3aa: CASSFRDRVNYGYTF

v_gene: TRBV7-9
d_gene: .
abundance: .
j_gene: TRBJ2-7
CDR3nt: TGTGCCAGCAACTTAACCCACGGGGACAACTACGAGCAGTACTTC
CDR3aa: CASNLTHGDNYEQYF

v_gene: TRBV29-1
d_gene: .
abundance: .
j_gene: TRBJ2-7
CDR3nt: TGCAGCGTTGAAGGTTGGGCAGGGAGCTCCTACGAGCAGTACTTC
CDR3aa: CSVEGWAGSSYEQYF

v_gene: TRBV19
d_gene: .
abundance: few
j_gene: TRBJ1-5
CDR3nt: TGTGCCAGTAGGAGTGGGGGTTGGGACGGTAGCAATCAGCCCCAGCATTTT
CDR3aa: CASRSGGWDGSNQPQHF

v_gene: TRBV9
d_gene: .
abundance: .
j_gene: TRBJ1-4
CDR3nt: TGTGCCAGCAGCGACCTGACAAAGAGTGAAAAACTGTTTTTT
CDR3aa: CASSDLTKSEKLFF

v_gene: TRBV7-6
d_gene: .
abundance: .
j_gene: TRBJ2-3
CDR3nt: TGTGCCAGCAGCTTAGGAGGGGTCCTGGGCACAGATACGCAGTATTTT
CDR3aa: CASSLGGVLGTDTQYF

v_gene: TRBV6-5
d_gene: .
abundance: .
j_gene: TRBJ1-5
CDR3nt: TGTGCCAGCAGTTACGGATCGGGACTCAATCAGCCCCAGCATTTT
CDR3aa: CASSYGSGLNQPQHF

v_gene: TRBV7-9
d_gene: TRBD2
abundance: .
j_gene: TRBJ2-7
CDR3nt: TGTGCCAGCAGCTTATCGGTGGGGGGGACCTACGAGCAGTACTTC
CDR3aa: CASSLSVGGTYEQYF